One and the same sample provided the 25 T cell receptor beta chains below, sequenced in a study of spatial heterogeneity in lung cancer. TCRdb re-called the 5' RACE reads with MiXCR, one entry per CDR3 protein. The repertoire holds approximately 50,000 distinct CDR3 sequences, with about 7.4% as singletons. Time point: blood at routine non-recurrence follow-up after resection. Whole RNA obtained from tumor, nontumor lung or frozen PBMC underwent sequencing without sorting. The source material was PBMCs, sampled at follow-up. These receptors all come from a female donor with early-stage non-small cell lung cancer.

In its sample, this clonotype was seen many times. The rearrangement joins TRBV5-1 to TRBJ1-4; unclear D gene. Germline CDR1 is SGHRS and CDR2 is YFSETQ. This CDR3 contains 13 residues. V was pared by 4 bases and J by 8 bases, with 12 bases between. In DNA form, the CDR3 reads TGCGCCAGCAGCGTGGGGATTGGAGAAAAACTGTTTTTT. Encoded protein: CASSVGIGEKLFF.

This clonotype was seen at least ten times. CDR3 residues: CASSQDGTGAGYNEQFF. CDR3 in DNA: TGCGCCAGCAGCCAAGATGGGACAGGGGCAGGGTACAATGAGCAGTTCTTC. The chain recombines TRBV4-1 with TRBJ2-1; 10 nucleotides agree with TRBD1. This CDR3 has 17 amino acids. V shed 0 bases and J 4 bases; nucleotides not matched to a gene: 6. Germline V gene lookup returns CDR1 MGHRA and CDR2 YSYEKL.

Ten or more counts support this clonotype. CDR3 sequence reads: CARVEQGTHSYEQYF. CDR3 nucleotides: TGCGCCAGAGTCGAACAGGGAACACACTCCTACGAGCAGTACTTC. The genes are TRBV5-1 and TRBJ2-7, with D possibly matching TRBD1 (6 bases). The V gene lost 8 bases and the J gene lost 0 bases, with 18 bases spanning the gap. This CDR3 has 15 amino acids. Germline CDR1 and CDR2: SGHRS and YFSETQ.

This clonotype has ten or more counts. The chain recombines TRBV27 with TRBJ1-1; 8 positions match TRBD1. Trimming took 4 bases from V and 3 from J; bases not matched to a gene: 10. The CDR3 is made up of 16 amino acids. Germline V gene lookup returns CDR1 MNHEY and CDR2 SMNVEV (reference sequence). CDR3 sequence: CASSSNLRGRDTEAFF. The CDR3 DNA follows: TGTGCCAGCAGTTCAAACCTCAGGGGGCGCGACACTGAAGCTTTCTTT.

This clonotype showed up many times. The chain combines TRBV7-3 with TRBJ2-1; TRBD2 agrees at 13 bases. Germline values: CDR1 SGHTA, CDR2 FQGTGA. V lost 5 bases and J lost 7; bases outside the gene matches: 8. There are 16 residues in the CDR3. The CDR3 protein is CASSADGLAGDNEQFF. DNA for the CDR3: TGTGCCAGCAGCGCAGACGGACTAGCGGGGGATAATGAGCAGTTCTTC. Filled out from reference TRBV7-3 and TRBJ2-1, the complete variable domain reads GAGVSQTPSNKVTEKGKYVELRCDPISGHTALYWYRQSLGQGPEFLIYFQGTGAADDSGLPNDRFFAVRPEGSVSTLKIQRTERGDSAVYLCASSADGLAGDNEQFFGPGTRLTVL.

In its sample, this clonotype was seen many times. The chain employs TRBV7-2 and TRBJ1-4; D uncertain. Germline CDR1 reads SGHTA; CDR2 reads FQGNSA. This CDR3 is built from 16 residues. The ends were cut back, 3 bases at V and 8 bases at J, with 19 bases in the middle. The CDR3 region has the DNA TGTGCCAGCAGCTTCCGGGCCCGGCAAAGGAGCGAAAAACTGTTTTTT. Translating gives CASSFRARQRSEKLFF.

This clonotype appeared a few times. The CDR3 bases are TGTGCCAGCAGTTTGGCGGGGGGGCAGAACACCGGGGAGCTGTTTTTT. Its translation: CASSLAGGQNTGELFF. This chain connects TRBV6-2 or TRBV6-3 to TRBJ2-2, with 9 positions matching TRBD2. Germline V gives CDR1 MNHEY, CDR2 SVGEGT. J was trimmed by 1 base and V by 4 bases; bases with no gene match: 4. The CDR3 contains 16 residues.

This clonotype was found many times. The CDR3: CSVARGRAEAFF. The DNA for the CDR3 is TGCAGCGTTGCCAGGGGGCGCGCTGAAGCTTTCTTT. The chain is built from TRBV29-1 and TRBJ1-1; 8 bases agree with TRBD1. Germline V lookup: CDR1 SQVTM, CDR2 ANQGSEA. The V segment lost 4 bases and the J segment 6 bases; nucleotides outside the gene matches: 4. The CDR3 runs to 12 residues. Full variable domain (rest looked up from reference TRBV29-1 and TRBJ1-1): SAVISQKPSRDICQRGTSLTIQCQVDSQVTMMFWYRQQPGQSLTLIATANQGSEATYESGFVIDKFPISRPNLTFSTLTVSNMSPEDSSIYLCSVARGRAEAFFGQGTRLTVV.

In its sample, this clonotype was seen many times. V usage is TRBV9 and J usage is TRBJ1-2; D gene uncertain. There are 15 residues in the CDR3. V lost 3 bases and J 2 bases, leaving 14 bases between the germline ends. The germline gives CDR1 SGDLS, CDR2 YYNGEE. CDR3 nucleotide sequence: TGTGCCAGCAGCGGAGACACGGACCAAAACTATGGCTACACCTTC. Its translation is CASSGDTDQNYGYTF.

This clonotype occurred a few times. This CDR3 is CASKAGGRGTDTQYF. The CDR3 nucleotides read TGTGCCAGCAAGGCGGGGGGGCGTGGCACAGATACGCAGTATTTT. The V and J genes are TRBV5-4 and TRBJ2-3; the match to TRBD2 covers 9 bases. Germline loops: CDR1 SGHNT, CDR2 YYREEE (reference sequence). The length of the CDR3 is 15 residues. J lost 1 base, V lost 6 bases, and 6 bases had no gene match.

The chain has TRBV6-1 and TRBJ1-1, with D unresolved. V lost 4 bases and J 1 base, leaving 13 bases between the germline ends. The CDR3 is 15 residues long. Germline CDR1 and CDR2: MNHNS and SASEGT. The CDR3 DNA follows: TGTGCCAGCAGTGCCCTTGGACCGCCGAACACTGAAGCTTTCTTT. This sequence encodes CASSALGPPNTEAFF.

On this clonotype: At one of its ends the junction is not consistent with the germline gene, which may arise from a read error. This sequence joins TRBV4-1 and TRBJ2-7; D uncertain. The CDR3 loop spans 13 amino acids. CDR1 and CDR2 (germline): MGHRA, YSYEKL. The CDR3 DNA reads as TGCGCCAGCGGCCAAGTTGGGGTCTACGAGCAGTACTTC. The encoded protein is CASGQVGVYEQYF.

The table lists this clonotype with many counts. The genes are TRBV6-6 and TRBJ1-2, with D possibly matching TRBD1 (6 bases). Germline V lookup: CDR1 MNHNY, CDR2 SVGAGI (reference sequence). The CDR3 runs 14 residues. The V and J ends lost 0 bases and 8 bases respectively, with 13 bases between them. CDR3 sequence reads: CASSYSAGAQGYTF. CDR3 sequence (DNA): TGTGCCAGCAGTTACTCCGCGGGGGCGCAAGGCTACACCTTC.

This clonotype was counted between two and nine times. The genes are TRBV7-3 and TRBJ2-3; 8 positions match TRBD1. This CDR3 spans 18 amino acids. Germline CDR1 is SGHTA and CDR2 is FQGTGA. V lost 1 base to trimming and J lost 2 bases; unmatched junction nucleotides: 11. The CDR3 loop reads CASSLNPGQAPSTDTQYF. Written as DNA, the CDR3 is TGTGCCAGCAGCTTAAATCCGGGACAGGCACCCTCCACAGATACGCAGTATTTT.

At least ten counts were recorded for this clonotype. V and J are TRBV12-3 or TRBV12-4 and TRBJ2-5; 8 bases match TRBD1. With 6 bases clipped from V and 7 bases from J, the junction kept 16 bases outside the gene matches. This CDR3 has 16 amino acids. The CDR3 loop reads CASRGTPTGALGTQYF. The DNA of the CDR3 is TGTGCCAGCAGGGGCACCCCGACAGGGGCTCTCGGGACCCAGTACTTC.

This clonotype occurred many times. This chain uses TRBV20-1 with TRBJ2-7, with 7 bases fitting TRBD1. The V and J ends lost 1 base and 3 bases, in that order; junction bases with no gene match: 18. Germline V lookup: CDR1 DFQATT, CDR2 SNEGSKA (reference sequence). The CDR3 spans 18 residues. The CDR3 protein is CSARAPAGQVSGGYEQYF. The CDR3 nucleotides are TGCAGTGCTAGAGCTCCGGCTGGACAGGTTTCAGGGGGCTACGAGCAGTACTTC.

A few counts support this clonotype. The chain employs TRBV7-3 and TRBJ2-1; D remains ambiguous. CDR1 SGHTA and CDR2 FQGTGA come from the germline V gene. The V end was cut by 4 bases, the J end by 7 bases, with 8 bases between. This CDR3 has 12 residues. The CDR3 loop is CASSSPQNEQFF. The DNA of the CDR3 is TGTGCCAGCAGCTCACCCCAAAATGAGCAGTTCTTC.

The chain joins TRBV21-1 to TRBJ1-1. TRBV21-1 is labeled a pseudogene. The CDR3 contains 15 residues. CDR3 sequence (DNA): TGTGCCAGCAGCAAAGTCCCAATACGGACGGTTGAAGCTTTCTTT. Translating it yields CASSKVPIRTVEAFF.

This clonotype has at least ten counts. The rearrangement uses TRBV5-1 and TRBJ2-1; 9 nucleotides match TRBD1. CDR3 length: 13 amino acids. With V trimmed by 2 bases and J by 8 bases, 2 bases remained unmatched. In germline, CDR1 is SGHRS, CDR2 YFSETQ. The CDR3, as DNA: TGCGCCAGCAGCTTAACAGGGGGCGATGAGCAGTTCTTC. Translating gives CASSLTGGDEQFF.

This clonotype was seen repeatedly, ten times or more. The CDR3 loop reads CASSFGREDTQYF. CDR3 DNA sequence: TGCGCCAGCAGCTTTGGGCGCGAAGATACGCAGTATTTT. V is TRBV5-1 and J is TRBJ2-3; D gene unclear. V lost 2 bases, J lost 5 bases, and 9 bases lay in between. CDR3 length: 13 amino acids. Germline CDR1 is SGHRS and CDR2 is YFSETQ.

This CDR3 is CASSYTPADEQYF. The CDR3 region has the DNA TGTGCCAGCAGCTATACCCCTGCGGACGAGCAGTACTTC. V and J are TRBV3-1 and TRBJ2-7; no firm D call. Germline CDR1 is LGHDT and CDR2 is YNNKEL (reference sequence). The CDR3 is made up of 13 amino acids. The V gene lost 5 bases and the J gene lost 5 bases, with 13 bases spanning the gap.

This clonotype was counted at least ten times. This chain connects TRBV14 to TRBJ2-1; possible D gene TRBD2, 6 bases. There are 15 residues in the CDR3. Germline CDR1 is SGHDN and CDR2 is FVKESK. The V end lost 6 bases, the J end lost 5 bases, and 17 bases lay between the germline ends. For the CDR3, the DNA is TGTGCCAGCAGTCTGCTCGCGGGGTCGGACAATGAGCAGTTCTTC. Its protein is CASSLLAGSDNEQFF.

The chain recombines TRBV10-1 with TRBJ1-1; D gene ambiguous. The CDR3 is 13 residues long. Trimming took off 6 bases at V and 1 base at J, with 9 bases between the two ends. From germline, CDR1 is WNHNN and CDR2 SYGVQD (reference sequence). The CDR3 DNA follows: TGCGCCAGCAGAACCTCAGAGAACACTGAAGCTTTCTTT. This sequence encodes CASRTSENTEAFF.

This clonotype was found a few times. J is TRBJ2-7 and V is TRBV14; TRBD1 is a possible D gene (7 bases). V shed 4 bases and J shed 2 bases, with 15 bases lying between them. CDR1 SGHDN and CDR2 FVKESK come from the germline V gene. The CDR3 has 15 amino acids. The CDR3 nucleotides are TGTGCCAGCAGCCGACAGGGTACGGGGGCCTACGAGCAGTACTTC. This gives the protein CASSRQGTGAYEQYF.

There are a few counts of this clonotype. CDR3 coding DNA: TGTGCCAGCAGTTGGGACAGGGGGCGAGAAGAGCAGTACTTC. Protein: CASSWDRGREEQYF. This chain connects TRBV7-2 to TRBJ2-7; 12 nucleotides match TRBD1. After removal of 6 bases from V and 7 bases from J, the junction contained 7 bases not matched to a gene. The CDR3 length is 14 residues. From germline, CDR1 is SGHTA and CDR2 FQGNSA. The variable domain in full, completed from reference TRBV7-2 and TRBJ2-7, reads GAGVSQSPSNKVTEKGKDVELRCDPISGHTALYWYRQSLGQGLEFLIYFQGNSAPDKSGLPSDRFSAERTGGSVSTLTIQRTQQEDSAVYLCASSWDRGREEQYFGPGTRLTVT.